The clone carrying this T cell receptor beta chain was counted between two and nine times. The antigen is undetermined. The sample originates from a study of T-cell memory formation after mild COVID-19. TCRdb fed the 5' RACE reads into MiXCR, producing one record per CDR3 protein. Here the sample spans around 180,000 distinct CDR3 sequences, 18% being singletons. The CDR3 has 14 residues. CDR1 and CDR2 from the germline V gene are ENHRY and SYGVKD. J gave up 7 bases and V 3 bases, and 5 bases lay outside the gene matches. Regarding the study as a whole: Contracting clones from day 15 to 85 showed balanced CD4/CD8; later expanders favored CD4+.

The TCR sequence derives from a man aged 18 to 29 who had mild COVID-19 (a few samples of this study predate the infection). Cell type and time point are not known. The genes are TRBV10-3 and TRBJ2-4; 8 positions agree with TRBD1. Sequences were obtained from PBMCs or a T cell subset sorted from them (not recorded which). CDR3 protein: CAISDNRGSNIQYF. In nucleotides, the CDR3 is TGTGCCATCAGTGATAACAGGGGGTCCAACATTCAGTACTTC.